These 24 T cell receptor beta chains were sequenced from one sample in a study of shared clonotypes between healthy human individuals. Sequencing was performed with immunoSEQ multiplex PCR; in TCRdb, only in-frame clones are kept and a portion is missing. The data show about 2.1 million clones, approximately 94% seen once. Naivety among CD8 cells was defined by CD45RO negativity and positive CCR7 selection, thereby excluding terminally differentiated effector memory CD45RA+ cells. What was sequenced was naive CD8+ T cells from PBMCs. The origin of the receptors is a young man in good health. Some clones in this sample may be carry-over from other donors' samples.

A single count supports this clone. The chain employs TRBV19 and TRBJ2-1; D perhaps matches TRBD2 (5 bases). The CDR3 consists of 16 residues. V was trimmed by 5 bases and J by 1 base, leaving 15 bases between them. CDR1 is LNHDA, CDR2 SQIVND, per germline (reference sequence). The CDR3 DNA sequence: TGTGCCAGTAGTCCCAACCGGGGAGTATCCTACAATGAGCAGTTCTTC. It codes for CASSPNRGVSYNEQFF.

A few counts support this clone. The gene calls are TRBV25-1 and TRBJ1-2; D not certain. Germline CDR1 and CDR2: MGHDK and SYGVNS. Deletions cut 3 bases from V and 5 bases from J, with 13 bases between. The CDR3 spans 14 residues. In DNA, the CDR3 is TGTGCCAGCAGTGACTTCCCTACCGGGTATGGCTACACCTTC. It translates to CASSDFPTGYGYTF.

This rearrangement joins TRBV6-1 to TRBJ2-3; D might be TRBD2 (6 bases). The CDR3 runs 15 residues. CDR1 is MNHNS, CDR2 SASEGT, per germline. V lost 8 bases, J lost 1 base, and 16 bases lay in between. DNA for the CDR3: TGTGCCAGCGGAGGGCAGGGCTCCCGCACAGATACGCAGTATTTT. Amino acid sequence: CASGGQGSRTDTQYF.

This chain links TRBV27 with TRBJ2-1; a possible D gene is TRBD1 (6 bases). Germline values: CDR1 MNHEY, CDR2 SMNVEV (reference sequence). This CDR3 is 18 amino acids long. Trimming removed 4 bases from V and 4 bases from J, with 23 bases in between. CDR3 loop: CASSWPAPGAEGYNEQFF. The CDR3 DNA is TGTGCCAGCAGTTGGCCTGCACCAGGGGCAGAGGGATACAATGAGCAGTTCTTC.

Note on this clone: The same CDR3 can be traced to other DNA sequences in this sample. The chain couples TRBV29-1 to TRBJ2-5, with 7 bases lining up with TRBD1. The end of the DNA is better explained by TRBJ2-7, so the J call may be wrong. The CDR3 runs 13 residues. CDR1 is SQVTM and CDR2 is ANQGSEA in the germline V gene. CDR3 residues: CSVPGTETYEQYF. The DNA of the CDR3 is TGCAGCGTCCCCGGGACAGAGACCTACGAGCAGTACTTC.

CDR3 sequence: CASSGWGGRYNEQFF. CDR3 coding DNA: TGTGCCAGCAGCGGGTGGGGCGGACGGTACAATGAGCAGTTCTTC. The chain is built from TRBV11-2 and TRBJ2-1; maybe TRBD1 (5 bases). This CDR3 spans 15 amino acids. V lost 5 bases and J lost 4, with 15 bases in between. From germline, CDR1 is SGHAT and CDR2 FQNNGV.

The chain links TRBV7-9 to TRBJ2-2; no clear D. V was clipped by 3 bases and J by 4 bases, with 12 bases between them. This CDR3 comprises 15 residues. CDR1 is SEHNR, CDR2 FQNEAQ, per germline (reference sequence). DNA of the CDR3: TGTGCCAGCAGCTTTTACCCTGCAGTCACCGGGGAGCTGTTTTTT. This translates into CASSFYPAVTGELFF.

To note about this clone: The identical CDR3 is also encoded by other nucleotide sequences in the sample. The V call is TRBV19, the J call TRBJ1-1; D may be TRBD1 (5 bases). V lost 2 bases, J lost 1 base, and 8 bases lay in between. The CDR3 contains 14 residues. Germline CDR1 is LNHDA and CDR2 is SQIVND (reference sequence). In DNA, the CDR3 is TGTGCCAGTAGTATATGGCAGGGGAACACTGAAGCTTTCTTT. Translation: CASSIWQGNTEAFF.

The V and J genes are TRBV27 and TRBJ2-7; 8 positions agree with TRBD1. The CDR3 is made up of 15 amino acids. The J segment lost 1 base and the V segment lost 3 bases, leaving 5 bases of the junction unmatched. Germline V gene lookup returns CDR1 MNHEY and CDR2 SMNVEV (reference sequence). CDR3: CASSLAGGWSYEQYF. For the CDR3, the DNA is TGTGCCAGCAGTTTGGCAGGGGGCTGGTCCTACGAGCAGTACTTC.

CDR3 sequence: CASGWGGRDDGYTF. The CDR3 DNA is TGTGCTAGTGGCTGGGGGGGTAGGGATGATGGCTACACCTTC. V and J are TRBV12-5 and TRBJ1-2; maybe TRBD1 (5 bases). Germline V gives CDR1 LGHNT, CDR2 FRNRAP. The CDR3 totals 14 residues. Deletions cut 6 bases from V and 6 bases from J, with 17 bases between.

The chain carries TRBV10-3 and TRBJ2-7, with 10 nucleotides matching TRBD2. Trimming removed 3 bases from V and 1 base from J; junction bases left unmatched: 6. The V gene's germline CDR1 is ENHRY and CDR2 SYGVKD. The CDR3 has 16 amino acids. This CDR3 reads CAISDETSGSSYEQYF. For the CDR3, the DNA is TGTGCCATCAGTGACGAGACTAGCGGGTCTTCCTACGAGCAGTACTTC.

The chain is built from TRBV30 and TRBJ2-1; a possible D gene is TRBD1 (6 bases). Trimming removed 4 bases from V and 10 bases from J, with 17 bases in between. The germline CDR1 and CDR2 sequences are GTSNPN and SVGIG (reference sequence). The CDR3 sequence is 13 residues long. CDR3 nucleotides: TGTGCCTGGACCTTAGGGGGAGAGACGGAGCAGTTCTTC. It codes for CAWTLGGETEQFF.

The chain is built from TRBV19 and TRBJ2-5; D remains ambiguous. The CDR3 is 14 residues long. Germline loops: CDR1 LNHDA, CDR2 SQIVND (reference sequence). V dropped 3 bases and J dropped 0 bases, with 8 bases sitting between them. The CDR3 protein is CASSMRPYQETQYF. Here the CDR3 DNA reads TGTGCCAGTAGTATGCGGCCGTACCAAGAGACCCAGTACTTC.

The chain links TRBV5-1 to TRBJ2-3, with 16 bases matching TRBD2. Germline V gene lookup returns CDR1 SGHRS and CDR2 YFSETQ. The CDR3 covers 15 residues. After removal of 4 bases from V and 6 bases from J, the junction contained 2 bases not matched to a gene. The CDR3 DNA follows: TGCGCCAGCAGCAAGGGACTAGCGGGAGGGGATACGCAGTATTTT. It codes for CASSKGLAGGDTQYF. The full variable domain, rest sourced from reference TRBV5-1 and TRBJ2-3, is KAGVTQTPRYLIKTRGQQVTLSCSPISGHRSVSWYQQTPGQGLQFLFEYFSETQRNKGNFPGRFSGRQFSNSRSEMNVSTLELGDSALYLCASSKGLAGGDTQYFGPGTRLTVL.

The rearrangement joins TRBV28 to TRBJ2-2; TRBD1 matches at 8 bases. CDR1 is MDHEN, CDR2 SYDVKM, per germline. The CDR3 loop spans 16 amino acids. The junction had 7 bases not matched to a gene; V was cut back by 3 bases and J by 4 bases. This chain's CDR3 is CASSFWGQEGTGELFF. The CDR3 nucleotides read TGTGCCAGCAGTTTCTGGGGACAGGAGGGCACCGGGGAGCTGTTTTTT.

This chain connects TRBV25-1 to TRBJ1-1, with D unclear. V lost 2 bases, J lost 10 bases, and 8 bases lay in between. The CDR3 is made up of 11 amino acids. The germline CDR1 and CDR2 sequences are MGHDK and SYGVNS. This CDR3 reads CASSEKGRAFF. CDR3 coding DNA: TGTGCCAGCAGTGAAAAGGGTAGAGCTTTCTTT.

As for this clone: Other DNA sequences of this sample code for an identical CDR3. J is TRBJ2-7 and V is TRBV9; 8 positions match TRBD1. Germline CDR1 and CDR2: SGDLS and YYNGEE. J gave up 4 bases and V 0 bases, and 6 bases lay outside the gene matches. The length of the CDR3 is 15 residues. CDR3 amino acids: CASSVGTGGTYEQYF. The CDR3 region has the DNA TGTGCCAGCAGCGTAGGAACAGGGGGGACTTACGAGCAGTACTTC.

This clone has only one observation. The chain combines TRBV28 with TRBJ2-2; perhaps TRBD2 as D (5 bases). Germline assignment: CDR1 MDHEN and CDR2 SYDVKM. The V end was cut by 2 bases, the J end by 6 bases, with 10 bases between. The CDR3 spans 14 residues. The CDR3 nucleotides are TGTGCCAGCAGTTTAGGGAGTGGAGCCGGGGAGCTGTTTTTT. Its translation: CASSLGSGAGELFF.

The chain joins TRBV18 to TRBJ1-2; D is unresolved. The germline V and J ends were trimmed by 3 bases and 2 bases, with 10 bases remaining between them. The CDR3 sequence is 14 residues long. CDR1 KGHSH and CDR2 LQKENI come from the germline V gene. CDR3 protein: CASSPVYGNYGYTF. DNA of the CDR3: TGTGCCAGCTCACCGGTTTATGGAAACTATGGCTACACCTTC.

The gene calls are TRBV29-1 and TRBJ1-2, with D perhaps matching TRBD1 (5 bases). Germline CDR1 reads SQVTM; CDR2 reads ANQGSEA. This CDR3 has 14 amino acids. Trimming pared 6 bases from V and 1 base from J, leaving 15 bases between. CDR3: CSVLGQAFNYGYTF. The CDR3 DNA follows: TGCAGCGTCTTGGGGCAGGCCTTTAACTATGGCTACACCTTC.

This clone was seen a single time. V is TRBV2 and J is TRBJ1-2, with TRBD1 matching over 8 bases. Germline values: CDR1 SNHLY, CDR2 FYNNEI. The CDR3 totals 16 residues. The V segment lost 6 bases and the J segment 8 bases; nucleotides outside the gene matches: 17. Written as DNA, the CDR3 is TGTGCCAGCAGGTACCCGGGACAGGTGGGGTTTGACGGCTACACCTTC. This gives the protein CASRYPGQVGFDGYTF.

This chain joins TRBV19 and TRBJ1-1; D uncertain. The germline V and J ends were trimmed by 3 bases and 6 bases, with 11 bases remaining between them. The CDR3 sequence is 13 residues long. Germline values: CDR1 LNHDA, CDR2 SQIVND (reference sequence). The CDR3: CASSMAVGAEAFF. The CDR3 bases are TGTGCCAGTAGTATGGCCGTAGGTGCTGAAGCTTTCTTT.

The CDR3 sequence: CSVTVSYEQYF. The CDR3 nucleotides read TGCAGCGTTACTGTTTCCTACGAGCAGTACTTC. The V call is TRBV29-1, the J call TRBJ2-7; D unresolved. The CDR3 is made up of 11 amino acids. The germline V and J ends were trimmed by 5 bases and 1 base, with 6 bases remaining between them. The V gene's germline CDR1 is SQVTM and CDR2 ANQGSEA.

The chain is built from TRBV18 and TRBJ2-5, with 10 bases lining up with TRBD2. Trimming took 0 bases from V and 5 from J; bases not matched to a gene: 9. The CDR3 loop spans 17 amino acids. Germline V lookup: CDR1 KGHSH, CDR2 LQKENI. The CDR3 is CASSPPTLAGVLETQYF. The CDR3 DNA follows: TGTGCCAGCTCACCACCTACCCTAGCGGGAGTTCTGGAGACCCAGTACTTC. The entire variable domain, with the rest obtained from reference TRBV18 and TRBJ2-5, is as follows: NAGVMQNPRHLVRRRGQEARLRCSPMKGHSHVYWYRQLPEEGLKFMVYLQKENIIDESGMPKERFSAEFPKEGPSILRIQQVVRGDSAAYFCASSPPTLAGVLETQYFGPGTRLLVL.